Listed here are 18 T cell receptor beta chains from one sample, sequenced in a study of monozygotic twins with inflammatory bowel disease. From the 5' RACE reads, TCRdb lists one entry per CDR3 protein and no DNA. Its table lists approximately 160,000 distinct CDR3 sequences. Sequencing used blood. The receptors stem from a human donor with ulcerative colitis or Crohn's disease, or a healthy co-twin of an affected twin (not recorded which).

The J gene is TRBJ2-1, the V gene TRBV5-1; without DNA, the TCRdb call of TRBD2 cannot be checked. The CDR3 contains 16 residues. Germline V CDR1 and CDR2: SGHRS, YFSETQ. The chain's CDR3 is CASIPSGSFPYNEQFF.

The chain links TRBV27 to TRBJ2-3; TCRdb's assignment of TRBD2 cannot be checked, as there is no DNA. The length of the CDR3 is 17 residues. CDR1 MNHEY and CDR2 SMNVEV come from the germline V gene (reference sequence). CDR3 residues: CASSLVPLAGNTDTQYF.

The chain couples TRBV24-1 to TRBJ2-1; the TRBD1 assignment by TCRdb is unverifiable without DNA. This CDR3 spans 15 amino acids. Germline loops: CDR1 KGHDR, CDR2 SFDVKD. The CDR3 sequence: CATTEGTGPVYEQLF.

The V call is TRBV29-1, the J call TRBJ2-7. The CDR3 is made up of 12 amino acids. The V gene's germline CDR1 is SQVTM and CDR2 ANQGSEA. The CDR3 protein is CSVEGSWGEQYF.

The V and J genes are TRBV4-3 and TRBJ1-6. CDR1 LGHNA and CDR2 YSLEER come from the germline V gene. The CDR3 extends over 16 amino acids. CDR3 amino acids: CASSQDSRGGGSPLHF.

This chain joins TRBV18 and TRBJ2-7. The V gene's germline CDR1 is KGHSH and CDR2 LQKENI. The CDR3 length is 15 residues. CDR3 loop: CASSPRDQVSYEQYF.

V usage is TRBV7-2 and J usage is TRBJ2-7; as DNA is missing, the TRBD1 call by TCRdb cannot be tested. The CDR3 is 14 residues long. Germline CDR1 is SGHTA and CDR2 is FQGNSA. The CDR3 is CASSWAGGSYEQYF.

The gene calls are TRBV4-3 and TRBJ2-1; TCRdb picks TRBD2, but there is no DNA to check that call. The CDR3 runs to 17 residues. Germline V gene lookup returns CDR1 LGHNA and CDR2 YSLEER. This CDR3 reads CASSQDKASGVYGEQFF.

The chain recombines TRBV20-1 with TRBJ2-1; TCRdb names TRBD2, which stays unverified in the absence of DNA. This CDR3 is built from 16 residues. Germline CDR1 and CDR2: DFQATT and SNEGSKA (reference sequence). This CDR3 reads CSARDFGTSDWNEQFF.

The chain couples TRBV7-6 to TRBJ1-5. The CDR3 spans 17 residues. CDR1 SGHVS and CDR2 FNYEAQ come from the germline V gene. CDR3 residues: CASSLLRGPARGQPQHF. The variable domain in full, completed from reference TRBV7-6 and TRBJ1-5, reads GAGVSQSPRYKVTKRGQDVALRCDPISGHVSLYWYRQALGQGPEFLTYFNYEAQQDKSGLPNDRFSAERPEGSISTLTIQRTEQRDSAMYRCASSLLRGPARGQPQHFGDGTRLSIL.

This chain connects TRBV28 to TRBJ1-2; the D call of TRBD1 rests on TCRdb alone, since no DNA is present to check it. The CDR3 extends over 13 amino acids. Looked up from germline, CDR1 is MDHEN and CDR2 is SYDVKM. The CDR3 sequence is CASSSGARYGYTF.

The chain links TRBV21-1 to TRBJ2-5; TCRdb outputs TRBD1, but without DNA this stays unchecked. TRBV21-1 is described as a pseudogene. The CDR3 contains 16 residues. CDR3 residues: CASSNQPGQPQETQYF.

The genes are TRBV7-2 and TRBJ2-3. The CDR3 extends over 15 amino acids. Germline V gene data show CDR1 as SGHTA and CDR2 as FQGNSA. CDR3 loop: CASSLGRVGTDTQYF.

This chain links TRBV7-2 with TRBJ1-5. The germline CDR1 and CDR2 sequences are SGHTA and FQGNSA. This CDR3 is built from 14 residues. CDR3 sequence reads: CASSLETSNQPQHF.

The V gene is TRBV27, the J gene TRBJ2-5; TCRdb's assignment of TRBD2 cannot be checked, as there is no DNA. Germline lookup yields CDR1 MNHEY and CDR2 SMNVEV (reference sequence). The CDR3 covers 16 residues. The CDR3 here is CASSSLPGLSQETQYF.

CDR3 sequence reads: CASSPYTSTNEKLFF. V gene TRBV18 combines with J gene TRBJ1-4. From germline, CDR1 is KGHSH and CDR2 LQKENI. This CDR3 contains 15 residues.

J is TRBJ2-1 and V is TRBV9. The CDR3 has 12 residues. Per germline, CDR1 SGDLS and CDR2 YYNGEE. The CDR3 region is CASSQTSYEQFF.

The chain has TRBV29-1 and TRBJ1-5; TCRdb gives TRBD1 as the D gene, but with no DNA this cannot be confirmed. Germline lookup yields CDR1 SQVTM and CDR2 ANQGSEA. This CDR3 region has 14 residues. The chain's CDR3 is CSVGGTGWDQPQHF.